These 15 T cell receptor beta chains share one sample of origin, sequenced in a study of cytomegalovirus exposure and HLA in healthy donors. PCR was performed using 60 Vbeta and 13 Jbeta primers. Profiled with immunoSEQ multiplex PCR; TCRdb holds only in-frame clones, not every one. Among 250,000 or so clones listed, about 93% were seen once. The specimen was PBMCs. Receptor source: a girl aged 2-10 years in good health and CMV-seronegative.

This clone was detected only once. The chain has TRBV6-1 and TRBJ2-3, with D perhaps matching TRBD2 (6 bases). Between the trimmed V and J ends, which lost 4 bases and 2 bases, there was a span of 16 bases. Per germline, CDR1 MNHNS and CDR2 SASEGT. The CDR3 is 16 residues long. CDR3 sequence (DNA): TGTGCCAGCAGTGTTCGGGACTCTCTAGTCACAGATACGCAGTATTTT. It specifies CASSVRDSLVTDTQYF.

The V gene is TRBV6-5, the J gene TRBJ2-1; TRBD2 matches at 12 bases. The germline V gene has CDR1 MNHEY and CDR2 SVGAGI. J lost 3 bases, V lost 4 bases, and 1 base had no gene match. The CDR3 covers 15 residues. CDR3 sequence: CASSSSGRDYNEQFF. For the CDR3, the DNA is TGTGCCAGCAGTTCTAGCGGGAGGGACTACAATGAGCAGTTCTTC.

The chain recombines TRBV30 with TRBJ2-6; maybe TRBD1 (6 bases). The CDR3 is 14 residues long. Germline lookup yields CDR1 GTSNPN and CDR2 SVGIG (reference sequence). V shed 4 bases and J shed 4 bases, with 11 bases lying between them. Here the CDR3 DNA reads TGTGCCTGGACACAGGGCTCCGGGGCCAACGTCCTGACTTTC. This gives the protein CAWTQGSGANVLTF.

On this clone itself: The sample carries other DNA sequences with the same CDR3. The V call is TRBV7-9, the J call TRBJ1-5; 10 positions agree with TRBD1. J was trimmed by 0 bases and V by 5 bases; bases with no gene match: 13. Germline CDR1 is SEHNR and CDR2 is FQNEAQ (reference sequence). The CDR3 is 19 amino acids. Here the CDR3 reads CASSPTPGQGTYSNQPQHF. The CDR3 nucleotides read TGTGCCAGCAGCCCTACCCCGGGACAGGGGACCTATAGCAATCAGCCCCAGCATTTT. Full variable domain (remainder filled in from reference TRBV7-9 and TRBJ1-5): DTGVSQNPRHKITKRGQNVTFRCDPISEHNRLYWYRQTLGQGPEFLTYFQNEAQLEKSRLLSDRFSAERPKGSFSTLEIQRTEQGDSAMYLCASSPTPGQGTYSNQPQHFGDGTRLSIL.

This clone was picked up a small number of times. The rearrangement uses TRBV4-2 and TRBJ1-1; TRBD1 matches at 9 bases. The J segment lost 5 bases and the V segment lost 2 bases, leaving 3 bases of the junction unmatched. CDR3 size: 14 residues. CDR1 and CDR2 from the germline V gene are LGHNA and YNFKEQ. Written as DNA, the CDR3 is TGTGCCAGCAGCCAACCGACAGGGGGGACTGAAGCTTTCTTT. Protein: CASSQPTGGTEAFF.

The genes are TRBV27 and TRBJ1-4; 7 bases align to TRBD1. The CDR3 runs to 16 residues. Germline CDR1 reads MNHEY; CDR2 reads SMNVEV (reference sequence). Trimming at V came to 3 bases and at J to 6 bases, leaving 10 bases not matched to a gene. The CDR3 protein is CASSFDGQAGHEKLFF. CDR3 in DNA: TGTGCCAGCAGTTTCGACGGACAGGCCGGACATGAAAAACTGTTTTTT.

This clone was seen more than once but under ten times. The chain combines TRBV2 with TRBJ2-7; TRBD2 is a possible D gene (7 bases). This CDR3 has 13 amino acids. The germline gives CDR1 SNHLY, CDR2 FYNNEI. The V gene lost 3 bases and the J gene lost 6 bases, with 12 bases spanning the gap. This CDR3 reads CASSDLGGGEQYF. CDR3 bases: TGTGCCAGCAGTGATTTGGGAGGGGGCGAGCAGTACTTC.

In DNA, the CDR3 is TGTGCCAGCAGAGACGGACAGGGGATGAACACTGAAGCTTTCTTT. Its translation: CASRDGQGMNTEAFF. This chain connects TRBV6-6 to TRBJ1-1, with 9 positions matching TRBD1. Germline assignment: CDR1 MNHNY and CDR2 SVGAGI (reference sequence). CDR3 length: 15 residues. Trimming took 6 bases from V and 0 from J; bases not matched to a gene: 5.

The gene calls are TRBV30 and TRBJ2-5, with TRBD1 identical over 11 bases. The germline V gene encodes CDR1 GTSNPN and CDR2 SVGIG (reference sequence). With V trimmed by 8 bases and J by 4 bases, 6 bases remained unmatched. The CDR3 contains 13 residues. CDR3 amino acids: CALGTGGSETQYF. DNA of the CDR3: TGTGCCCTCGGGACAGGGGGTTCAGAGACCCAGTACTTC. The variable domain in full, with the rest retrieved from reference TRBV30 and TRBJ2-5, is SQTIHQWPATLVQPVGSPLSLECTVEGTSNPNLYWYRQAAGRGLQLLFYSVGIGQISSEVPQNLSASRPQDRQFILSSKKLLLSDSGFYLCALGTGGSETQYFGPGTRLLVL.

The genes are TRBV7-6 and TRBJ2-2; TRBD2 might be the D (6 bases). Germline V CDR1 and CDR2: SGHVS, FNYEAQ. This CDR3 region has 17 residues. The V and J ends lost 1 base and 1 base respectively, with 13 bases between them. CDR3 DNA: TGTGCCAGCAGCTTAGAGTGGCAGGGAGGGAACACCGGGGAGCTGTTTTTT. The encoded protein is CASSLEWQGGNTGELFF.

V is TRBV6-6 and J is TRBJ2-5; a possible D gene is TRBD1 (5 bases). Looked up from germline, CDR1 is MNHNY and CDR2 is SVGAGI (reference sequence). V was pared by 8 bases and J by 0 bases, with 10 bases between. The CDR3 loop spans 13 amino acids. DNA for the CDR3: TGTGCCAGCGAGAAGGGGTACCAAGAGACCCAGTACTTC. Translated: CASEKGYQETQYF.

The chain employs TRBV27 and TRBJ2-7; 7 bases agree with TRBD2. Unmatched junction bases numbered 6, after V lost 0 bases and J lost 4 bases. The CDR3 consists of 15 residues. Germline V CDR1 and CDR2: MNHEY, SMNVEV (reference sequence). This chain's CDR3 is CASSLSFRGDYEQYF. The CDR3 DNA sequence: TGTGCCAGCAGTTTATCGTTTCGGGGGGATTACGAGCAGTACTTC.

The CDR3 DNA follows: TGTGCCAGCAGCTTGGGTTGGGGGCCTGGAACTGAAGCTTTCTTT. It translates to CASSLGWGPGTEAFF. The chain combines TRBV5-6 with TRBJ1-1; tentative D call: TRBD1 (6 bases). V was pared by 0 bases and J by 5 bases, with 14 bases between. Germline V gives CDR1 SGHDT, CDR2 YYEEEE. The CDR3 is made up of 15 amino acids.

The chain joins TRBV21-1 to TRBJ1-1; the tabulated D call, TRBD1, remains unverified against the DNA. TRBV21-1 has pseudogene status. This CDR3 spans 16 amino acids. Written as DNA, the CDR3 is TGTGCCAGCAGCAAAAAATGCGACAGCTCAAAGGTTGAAGCTTTCTTT. Protein product: CASSKKCDSSKVEAFF.

The V gene is TRBV2, the J gene TRBJ2-1; D is possibly TRBD2 (6 bases). The CDR3 extends over 17 amino acids. In germline, CDR1 is SNHLY, CDR2 FYNNEI. Trimming pared 6 bases from V and 2 bases from J, leaving 20 bases between. The CDR3 bases are TGTGCCAGCAGGGTAGGCCGAGGTAGCGGTACCTACAATGAGCAGTTCTTC. It is translated as CASRVGRGSGTYNEQFF.